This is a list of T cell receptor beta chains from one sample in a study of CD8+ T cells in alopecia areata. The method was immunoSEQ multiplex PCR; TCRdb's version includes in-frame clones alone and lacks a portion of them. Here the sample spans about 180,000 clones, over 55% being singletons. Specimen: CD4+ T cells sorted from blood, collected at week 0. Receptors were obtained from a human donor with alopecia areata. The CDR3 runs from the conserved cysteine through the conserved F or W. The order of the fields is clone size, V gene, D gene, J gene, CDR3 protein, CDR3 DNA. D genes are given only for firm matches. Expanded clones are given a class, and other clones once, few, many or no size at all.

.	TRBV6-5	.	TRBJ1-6	CASRPYYDSPLHF	TGTGCCAGCAGGCCGTACTATGATTCACCCCTCCACTTT
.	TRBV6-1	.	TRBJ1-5	CASSNPGNQPQHF	TGTGCCAGCAGTAATCCTGGCAATCAGCCCCAGCATTTT
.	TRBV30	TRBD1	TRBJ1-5	CAWSGDRNNQPQHF	TGTGCCTGGAGTGGGGACAGGAATAATCAGCCCCAGCATTTT
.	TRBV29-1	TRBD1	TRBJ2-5	CSVDRTGIRETQYF	TGCAGCGTTGATAGGACAGGAATCCGCGAGACCCAGTACTTC
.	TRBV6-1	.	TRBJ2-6	CASSPEGAGANVLTF	TGTGCCAGCAGTCCTGAGGGGGCTGGGGCCAACGTCCTGACTTTC
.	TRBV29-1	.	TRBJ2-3	CSVGASTDTQYF	TGCAGCGTTGGTGCAAGCACAGATACGCAGTATTTT
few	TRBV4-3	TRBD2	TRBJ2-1	CASSQGGLSYNEQFF	TGCGCCAGCAGCCAGGGGGGACTATCCTACAATGAGCAGTTCTTC
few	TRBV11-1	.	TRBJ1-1	CASSLAGRGNTEAFF	TGTGCCAGCAGCTTAGCAGGTCGAGGGAACACTGAAGCTTTCTTT
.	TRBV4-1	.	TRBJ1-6	CASSPRTEGSPLHF	TGCGCCAGCAGCCCAAGGACAGAGGGATCACCCCTCCACTTT
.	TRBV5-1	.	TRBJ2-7	CASTPEATYEQYF	TGCGCCAGCACCCCTGAGGCGACCTACGAGCAGTACTTC
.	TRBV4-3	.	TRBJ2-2	CASSLLGGELFF	TGCGCCAGCAGCCTCCTCGGCGGGGAGCTGTTTTTT
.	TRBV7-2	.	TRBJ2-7	CASSLVGGSGEQYF	TGTGCCAGCAGCTTAGTTGGGGGCTCAGGGGAGCAGTACTTC
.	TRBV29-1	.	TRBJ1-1	CSVEGRAYTEAFF	TGCAGCGTTGAGGGCAGGGCCTACACTGAAGCTTTCTTT
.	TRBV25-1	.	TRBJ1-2	CASSSAGNYGYTF	TGTGCCAGCAGTTCGGCCGGGAACTATGGCTACACCTTC
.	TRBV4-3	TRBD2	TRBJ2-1	CASSSHTTSGGAYNEQFF	TGCGCCAGCAGTTCCCATACGACTAGCGGGGGGGCCTACAATGAGCAGTTCTTC
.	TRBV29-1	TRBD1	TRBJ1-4	CSANRDSNEKLFF	TGCAGCGCGAACCGGGACAGTAATGAAAAACTGTTTTTT
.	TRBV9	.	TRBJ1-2	CASSSSIVDGYTF	TGTGCCAGCAGCTCCTCAATCGTAGATGGCTACACCTTC
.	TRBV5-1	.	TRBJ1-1	CASSLAAAAMNTEAFF	TGCGCCAGCAGCTTGGCGGCGGCGGCCATGAACACTGAAGCTTTCTTT
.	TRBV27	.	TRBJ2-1	CASTITGRNEQFF	TGTGCCAGCACCATAACAGGTCGAAATGAGCAGTTCTTC
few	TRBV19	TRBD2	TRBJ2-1	CASSMGLAGGYEQFF	TGTGCCAGTAGTATGGGACTAGCGGGGGGGTATGAGCAGTTCTTC
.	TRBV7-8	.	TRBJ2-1	CASSPRSIARDEQFF	TGTGCCAGCAGCCCCCGCTCTATAGCTCGCGATGAGCAGTTCTTC
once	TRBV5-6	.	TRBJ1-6	CASSLAGDSPLHF	TGTGCCAGCAGCTTGGCCGGGGATTCACCCCTCCACTTT
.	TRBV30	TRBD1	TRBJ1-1	CAWRDTGANTEAFF	TGTGCCTGGAGAGATACAGGGGCGAACACTGAAGCTTTCTTT
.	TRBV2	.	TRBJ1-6	CASGQTNSPLHF	TGTGCCAGCGGCCAGACAAATTCACCCCTCCACTTT
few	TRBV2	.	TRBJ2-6	CASSVLAARISGANVLTF	TGTGCCAGCAGTGTACTAGCAGCCCGGATATCTGGGGCCAACGTCCTGACTTTC
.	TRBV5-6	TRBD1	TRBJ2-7	CASRYGQGYEQYF	TGTGCCAGCAGGTACGGACAGGGCTACGAGCAGTACTTC
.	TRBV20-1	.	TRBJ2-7	CSARVLYEQYF	TGCAGTGCTAGAGTGCTCTACGAGCAGTACTTC
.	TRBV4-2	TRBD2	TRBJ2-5	CASSQVIAGKQETQYF	TGTGCCAGCAGCCAAGTTATAGCGGGGAAACAAGAGACCCAGTACTTC
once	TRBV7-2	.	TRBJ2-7	CASSRSTSPPYEQYF	TGTGCCAGCAGCCGCTCGACAAGTCCCCCCTACGAGCAGTACTTC
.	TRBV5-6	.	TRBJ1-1	CASSDPGTLNTEAFF	TGTGCCAGCAGCGATCCCGGGACCTTGAACACTGAAGCTTTCTTT
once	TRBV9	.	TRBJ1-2	CASSVGQENYGYTF	TGTGCCAGCAGCGTAGGCCAGGAAAACTATGGCTACACCTTC
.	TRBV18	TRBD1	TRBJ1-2	CASSPLSGTGTNYGYTF	TGTGCCAGCTCACCTTTATCCGGGACAGGGACTAACTATGGCTACACCTTC
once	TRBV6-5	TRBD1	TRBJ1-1	CASRTGAAEAFF	TGTGCCAGCAGGACAGGGGCGGCCGAAGCTTTCTTT
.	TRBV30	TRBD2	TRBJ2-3	CAWSVWGGSTDTQYF	TGTGCCTGGAGTGTGTGGGGGGGTAGCACAGATACGCAGTATTTT
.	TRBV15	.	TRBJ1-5	CATSVRVDGEPQHF	TGTGCCACCAGCGTACGGGTCGACGGAGAGCCCCAGCATTTT
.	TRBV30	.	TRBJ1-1	CAWSLGRTTEAFF	TGTGCCTGGAGTTTAGGACGAACCACTGAAGCTTTCTTT
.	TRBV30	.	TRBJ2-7	CAWSGRYEQYF	TGTGCCTGGAGTGGTCGCTACGAGCAGTACTTC
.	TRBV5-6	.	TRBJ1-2	CASSSGPVYGYTF	TGTGCCAGCAGCTCCGGACCGGTTTATGGCTACACCTTC
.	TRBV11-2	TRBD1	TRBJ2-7	CASSAGGSRYEQYF	TGTGCCAGCAGCGCAGGGGGCAGTCGCTACGAGCAGTACTTC
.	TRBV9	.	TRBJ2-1	CASSVGFSTVGDPAYNEQFF	TGTGCCAGCAGCGTAGGTTTTTCCACGGTGGGGGACCCTGCCTACAATGAGCAGTTCTTC
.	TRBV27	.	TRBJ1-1	CASRRRTENTEAFF	TGTGCCAGCAGACGTCGGACAGAGAACACTGAAGCTTTCTTT
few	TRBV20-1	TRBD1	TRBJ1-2	CSAKTGTDHF	TGCAGTGCAAAGACAGGGACCGACCACTTC
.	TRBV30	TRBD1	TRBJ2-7	CAWKREAGGYEQYF	TGTGCCTGGAAGCGAGAGGCAGGGGGATACGAGCAGTACTTC
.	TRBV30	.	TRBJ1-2	CAWSKGLHYYGYTF	TGTGCCTGGAGTAAGGGTCTCCACTACTATGGCTACACCTTC
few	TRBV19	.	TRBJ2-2	CASRGDFGGGELFF	TGTGCCAGTAGAGGGGATTTCGGGGGCGGGGAGCTGTTTTTT
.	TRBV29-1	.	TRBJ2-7	CSVERGPASEQYF	TGCAGCGTTGAAAGGGGACCCGCGTCCGAGCAGTACTTC
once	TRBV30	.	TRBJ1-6	CAWSREGTSPLHF	TGTGCCTGGAGTCGTGAGGGGACTTCACCCCTCCACTTT
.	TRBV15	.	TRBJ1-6	CATSTVENSPLHF	TGTGCCACCAGCACCGTGGAGAATTCACCCCTCCACTTT
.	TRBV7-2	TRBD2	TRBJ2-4	CASSLVGLAGRNIQYF	TGTGCCAGCAGCTTAGTCGGGCTAGCGGGGAGAAACATTCAGTACTTC
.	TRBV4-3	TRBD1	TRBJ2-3	CASSRNRQGSTDTQYF	TGCGCCAGCAGCCGGAACAGACAGGGGAGCACAGATACGCAGTATTTT